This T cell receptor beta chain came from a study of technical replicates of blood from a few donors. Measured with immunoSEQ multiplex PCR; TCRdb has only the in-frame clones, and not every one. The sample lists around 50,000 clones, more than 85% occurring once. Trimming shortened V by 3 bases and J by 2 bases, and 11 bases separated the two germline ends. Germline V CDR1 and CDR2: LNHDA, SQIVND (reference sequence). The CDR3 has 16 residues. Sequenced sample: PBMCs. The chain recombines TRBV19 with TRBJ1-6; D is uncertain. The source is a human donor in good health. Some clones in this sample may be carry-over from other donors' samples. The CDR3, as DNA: TGTGCCAGTAGTATCAGACATGACGCCTATAATTCACCCCTCCACTTT. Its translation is CASSIRHDAYNSPLHF.